This TCR beta chain was sequenced for a study of cytomegalovirus exposure and HLA in healthy donors (dated by TCRdb to 2015 to 2018). Broadly, across the study: An earlier analysis of fewer than 750 of the donors reported approximately 280 Gb of sequence data and roughly 120 million unique TCR beta sequences obtained from around 180 million T cells. High-throughput TCR immunosequencing, statistical association of individual TCRs with disease status, and machine learning were combined to predict cytomegalovirus infection status. Both class I and class II loci were covered by HLA typing, at four-digit resolution. On average, roughly 240,000 unique TCR beta nucleotide sequences were sequenced per donor among roughly 430 genotyped donors of the cohort, with roughly 18% of those sequences being non-productive. A later genetic analysis took genome-wide SNP genotypes for about 55% of the roughly 670 donors and used that subset as a discovery cohort. The study was designed to test whether signatures of past pathogen exposure could be identified by cataloging public T cell receptors. The number of typed donors differed by locus: roughly 620-640 for A, B, C, DRB1 and DQB1; roughly 510 for DQA1; some 610 for DPA1; and roughly 470 for DPB1. Donor age, sex, ethnicity and CMV serostatus were compiled together with the repertoire data. Every repertoire in the discovery cohort had been generated on one and the same sequencing platform. A later analysis re-examined previously published TCR beta repertoires from several hundred donors and added high-resolution HLA genotyping to investigate patterns of TCR occurrence. The study used immunosequencing to profile the T cell repertoires of several hundred subjects and linked those repertoires to cytomegalovirus serostatus. Rather than using new phenotypic data, the later analysis identified candidate immune exposures from TCR beta sequences and from how often those sequences occurred across donors. An earlier analysis of more than 450 of the donors used high-throughput TCR beta sequencing to judge whether each TCR beta V gene segment behaved as functional or pseudogenic. An early release that covered around 590 HLA-typed donors contained approximately 300 gigabases of sequencing data and about 93 million unique TCR sequences. The genetic ancestry cluster associated with self-reported Caucasian donors included 81% of the 398 genotyped donors. Four to six DR-DQ haplotypes were handled as single units for association and clustering because linkage in the cohort was strong. In addition to the first cohort of roughly 670 subjects, a separate validation cohort of over 90 different subjects was used.

About this clone: The clone's antigen remains unknown. Qualities for individual bases were not recorded, and no much larger clone is one base off.

The cohort comprised 550 to 700 healthy bone marrow donors. Cohort members were all nominally healthy when sampled, although unrecorded immune exposures were likely present. The donor was CMV seronegative and was included in the group of about 400 seronegative cohort members. Every donor gave a peripheral blood sample, and the peripheral blood mononuclear cells from that sample were used for TCR beta sequencing. Genomic DNA was extracted from the blood cell samples with the Qiagen DNeasy Blood Extraction Kit. Trimming takes 3 bases off V and 0 bases off J; junction bases not matched to a gene: 6. Reading the germline V gene (reference sequence) gives CDR1 SGHNT and CDR2 YYREEE. Measured from the cysteine to the phenylalanine, the CDR3 is 15 residues long. The only DNA kept is the CDR3, 45 bases in frame from the first base. The research as a whole found: Only TCR beta chains were sequenced in this cohort, and the absence of alpha or paired-chain data limited detectable features. A cluster of highly shared sequence variants was judged likely to be a technical artifact of the sequencing pipeline. According to the authors, the approach could potentially be generalized to other disease states and immunological phenotypes. Because HLA typing was missing for some donors at each locus, association tests included only the typed subset. A total of 164 TCR beta chains were listed by the study as associated with cytomegalovirus. In vitro tests confirmed that a few of the cytomegalovirus-associated TCR beta chains recognize cytomegalovirus antigens. A further reported finding was that TCR beta sequences accurately predicted the HLA-A and HLA-B alleles for most subjects in the first cohort. The 87-base-pair reads could not distinguish some IMGT-functional V segments, including TRBV6-2 and TRBV6-3, so those segments were excluded. Broadly in line with IMGT annotations, most TCR beta V segments showed up in productive rearrangements about 87% or about 30% of the time in an earlier analysis of 587 of the donors. Strong co-occurrence of HLA alleles, especially DR and DQ, made assigning TCR associations to individual alleles difficult. The presence/absence analyses assumed that sequencing depth was roughly uniform across donors, and that assumption may not be true. A later genetic analysis associated a missense DCLRE1C variant with V-gene and J-gene trimming of TCR beta chains, and an independent cohort replicated the association. For the cohort, immune exposure information was limited to CMV serostatus. According to a later analysis, most CMV-associated TCR beta chains appeared to be HLA-restricted, and the HLA associations seemed to be driven largely by CMV exposure. Correlated functional status among segregating V segments might be attributable to linkage disequilibrium, but an unknown experimental factor could not be ruled out. In a later genetic analysis, fewer N-insertions in productive TCRs were reported among donors in an Asian-associated ancestry cluster than the approximately 710-donor mean. Several of the top co-occurrence clusters appeared to be linked to parvovirus B19, influenza, CMV and Epstein-Barr virus, according to a later analysis. Most TCR sequences were seen in very few donors, while some public TCRs were found in many individuals. Specific HLA alleles were associated with some 15,000 TCR beta sequences at a false discovery rate of 0.05 in a later analysis. According to a later analysis, TCR association rates differed among HLA loci, with DRB1 alleles showing the most associated TCRs and HLA-C alleles showing the fewest. Compared with equally common non-associated chains, HLA-associated TCR beta chains in a later analysis were more clonally expanded and had lower generation probabilities. The earlier analysis of almost 600 of the donors excluded seventeen rarely observed V segments, including chromosome 9 orphons, because counts were too low. The classifier was reported to diagnose cytomegalovirus status with high specificity and sensitivity in both the original cohort and the validation cohort.

Receptor amplification or capture employed the immunoSEQ multiplex PCR assay. A mixture of 60 forward primers for TCR Vbeta segments and 13 reverse primers for TCR Jbeta segments was used in the multiplex PCR. The CDR3 region of rearranged TCR beta genes was amplified from genomic DNA by a multiplex PCR assay. On the Illumina HiSeq System, the amplified TCR beta libraries were sequenced as 87-base-pair reads. In the paper's pipeline: A later analysis tallied roughly 76 million unique TCR beta chains across the 550 to 850 repertoires, and approximately 9.9 million of those chains were shared by two or more donors. To remove PCR and sequencing errors, raw reads were error-corrected and collapsed into unique sequences using a nearest-neighbor algorithm that merged closely related sequences. V, D and J gene segments were assigned by aligning CDR3 sequences to IMGT reference sequences. For a sequence to be retained, a match of at least six nucleotides to both a V gene segment and a J gene segment was required. Rearrangements were classified as productive when the CDR3 lacked stop codons and remained in frame with V and J, and all other rearrangements were classified as non-productive. CDR3 was defined by IMGT convention, running from the second conserved V-encoded cysteine to the conserved J-encoded phenylalanine. The earlier analysis of more than 450 of the donors excluded sequences that lacked an unambiguous match to a single V gene segment. An earlier analysis of some 610 of the donors called V segments functional above 56.7% productive rearrangements and segregating when the between-donor standard deviation exceeded 5%. To diagnose cytomegalovirus status from the catalog of TCR beta chain sequences, a statistical classification framework was built. In a later analysis, V and J genes were assigned by comparing TCR nucleotide sequences against IMGT/GENE-DB human TR gene sequences. A later analysis assigned CDR3 sequences and most-parsimonious VDJ recombination scenarios with the TCRdist pipeline. In a later analysis, every TCR beta chain was defined by the combination of its CDR3 amino acid sequence and its V-gene family, and reads without a unique V-gene family were dropped. To address suspected cross-contamination and a sequencing artifact, a later analysis removed 592 highly shared, low-generation-probability nucleotide sequences. A later analysis calculated a clonal expansion index for each public chain from normalized within-repertoire ranks of inferred template counts. Generation probabilities in a later analysis came from a VDJ recombination model fitted to out-of-frame rearrangements, and those results were checked against IGoR. In a later analysis, TCR-TCR, TCR-HLA and TCR-CMV co-occurrence was scored with hypergeometric tests, and a repertoire-size bias correction was applied to TCR pairs. A later analysis estimated false discovery rates by permuting HLA or CMV assignments 20 times. In a later analysis, co-occurring TCRs were grouped with DBSCAN, and TCRdist sequence similarity was added when clustering was performed within HLA-allele-positive subsets. Co-occurrence clustering excluded repertoires with fewer than 30,000 or more than 120,000 public chains, plus five with anomalous nucleotide sharing. TCRdb limited this immuneACCESS table to in-frame rearrangements with V and J called. A share of clones is missing; checked studies link under half to unresolved V genes, and the rest is unexplained. That table supplies the V and J calls and clone size; D and trimming were determined from the DNA. The sample table shows about 65,000 clones, and roughly 60% are seen once. The ten biggest clones cover 2.5% to 3.5% of the sample.

The chain joins TRBV5-4 to TRBJ2-7, with TRBD2 identical over 7 junction bases. Sequencing used PBMCs. The source is a man aged 30-40 years in good health and CMV-seronegative. CDR3 region: CASSSTSRSSYEQYF. The DNA reads TGTGCCAGCAGCTCGACTAGCAGGAGCTCCTACGAGCAGTACTTC.